The clone carrying this TCR beta chain showed up just a few times. This sample stems from a study of T-cell reconstitution after alpha-beta-depleted transplantation in children. Germline V gene data show CDR1 as SNHLY and CDR2 as FYNNEI. The V gene end was trimmed by 3 bases and the J gene end by 7 bases; junction bases not matched to a gene: 9. The CDR3 loop spans 15 amino acids. During its preparation, the TCRbeta library received unique molecular identifiers. TCRdb re-analysed the PCR reads in MiXCR, keeping a single row per CDR3 protein. The sample yields over 85,000 distinct CDR3 sequences, approximately 8% seen once.

The chain couples TRBV2 to TRBJ1-5; 7 bases are shared with TRBD1. The material sequenced was PBMCs, taken before TCRalphabeta/CD19-depleted stem cell transplant. This receptor was taken from a boy aged 2-9 years with acute lymphoblastic leukemia, due to receive a stem cell transplant. This CDR3 reads CASSESAGGDQPQHF. The CDR3 DNA reads TGTGCCAGCAGTGAGTCGGCAGGGGGGGACCAGCCCCAGCATTTT.